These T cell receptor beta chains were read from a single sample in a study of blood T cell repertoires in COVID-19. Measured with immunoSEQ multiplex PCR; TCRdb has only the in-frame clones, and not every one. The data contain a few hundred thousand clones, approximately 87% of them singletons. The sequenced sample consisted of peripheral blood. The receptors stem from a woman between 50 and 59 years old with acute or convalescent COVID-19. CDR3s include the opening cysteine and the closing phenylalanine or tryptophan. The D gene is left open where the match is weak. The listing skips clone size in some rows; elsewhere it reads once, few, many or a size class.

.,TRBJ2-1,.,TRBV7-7,CASSLTDSPIPSYNEQFF,TGTGCTAGCAGCTTAACGGACAGCCCTATCCCCTCCTACAATGAGCAGTTCTTC
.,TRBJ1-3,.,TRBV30,CAWRIFSGNTIYF,TGTGCCTGGAGAATCTTCTCTGGAAACACCATATATTTT
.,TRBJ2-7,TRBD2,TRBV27,CASIPRGGGTGTSGTYEQYF,TGTGCCAGCATCCCCCGGGGAGGGGGCACCGGGACTAGCGGGACCTACGAGCAGTACTTC
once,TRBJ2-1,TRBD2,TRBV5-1,CASSNPSGNDEQFF,TGCGCCAGCAGTAATCCTAGCGGGAACGATGAGCAGTTCTTC
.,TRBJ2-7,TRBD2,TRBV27,CASSSTGGSYEQYF,TGTGCCAGCAGTTCAACCGGGGGGTCCTACGAGCAGTACTTC
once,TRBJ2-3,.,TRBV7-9,CASSLASGGRAQYF,TGTGCCAGCAGCTTAGCCTCCGGAGGCCGCGCGCAGTATTTT
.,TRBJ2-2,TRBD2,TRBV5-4,CASSSGAGVGTGELFF,TGTGCCAGCAGCTCTGGAGCGGGAGTTGGCACCGGGGAGCTGTTTTTT
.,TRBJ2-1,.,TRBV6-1,CASSEEGLRQFF,TGTGCCAGCAGTGAAGAGGGGTTAAGGCAGTTCTTC
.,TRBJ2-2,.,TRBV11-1,CASSTRGGGELFF,TGTGCCAGCAGCACTAGGGGGGGCGGGGAGCTGTTTTTT
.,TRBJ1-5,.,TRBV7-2,CASSLMRGSVQPQHF,TGTGCCAGCAGCTTAATGAGGGGGAGTGTTCAGCCCCAGCATTTT
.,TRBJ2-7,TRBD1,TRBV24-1,CATIPVSGQGHYEQYF,TGTGCCACCATACCTGTCTCGGGACAGGGCCACTACGAGCAGTACTTC
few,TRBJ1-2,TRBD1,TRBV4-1,CASSQIAPTGDYGYTF,TGCGCCAGCAGCCAGATCGCACCCACAGGGGACTATGGCTACACCTTC
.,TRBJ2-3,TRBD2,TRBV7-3,CASSSTSATDTQYF,TGTGCCAGCAGCTCGACTAGCGCCACAGATACGCAGTATTTT
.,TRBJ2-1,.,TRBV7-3,CASSLPSGSNYNEQFF,TGTGCCAGCAGCTTACCGTCGGGATCCAACTACAATGAGCAGTTCTTC